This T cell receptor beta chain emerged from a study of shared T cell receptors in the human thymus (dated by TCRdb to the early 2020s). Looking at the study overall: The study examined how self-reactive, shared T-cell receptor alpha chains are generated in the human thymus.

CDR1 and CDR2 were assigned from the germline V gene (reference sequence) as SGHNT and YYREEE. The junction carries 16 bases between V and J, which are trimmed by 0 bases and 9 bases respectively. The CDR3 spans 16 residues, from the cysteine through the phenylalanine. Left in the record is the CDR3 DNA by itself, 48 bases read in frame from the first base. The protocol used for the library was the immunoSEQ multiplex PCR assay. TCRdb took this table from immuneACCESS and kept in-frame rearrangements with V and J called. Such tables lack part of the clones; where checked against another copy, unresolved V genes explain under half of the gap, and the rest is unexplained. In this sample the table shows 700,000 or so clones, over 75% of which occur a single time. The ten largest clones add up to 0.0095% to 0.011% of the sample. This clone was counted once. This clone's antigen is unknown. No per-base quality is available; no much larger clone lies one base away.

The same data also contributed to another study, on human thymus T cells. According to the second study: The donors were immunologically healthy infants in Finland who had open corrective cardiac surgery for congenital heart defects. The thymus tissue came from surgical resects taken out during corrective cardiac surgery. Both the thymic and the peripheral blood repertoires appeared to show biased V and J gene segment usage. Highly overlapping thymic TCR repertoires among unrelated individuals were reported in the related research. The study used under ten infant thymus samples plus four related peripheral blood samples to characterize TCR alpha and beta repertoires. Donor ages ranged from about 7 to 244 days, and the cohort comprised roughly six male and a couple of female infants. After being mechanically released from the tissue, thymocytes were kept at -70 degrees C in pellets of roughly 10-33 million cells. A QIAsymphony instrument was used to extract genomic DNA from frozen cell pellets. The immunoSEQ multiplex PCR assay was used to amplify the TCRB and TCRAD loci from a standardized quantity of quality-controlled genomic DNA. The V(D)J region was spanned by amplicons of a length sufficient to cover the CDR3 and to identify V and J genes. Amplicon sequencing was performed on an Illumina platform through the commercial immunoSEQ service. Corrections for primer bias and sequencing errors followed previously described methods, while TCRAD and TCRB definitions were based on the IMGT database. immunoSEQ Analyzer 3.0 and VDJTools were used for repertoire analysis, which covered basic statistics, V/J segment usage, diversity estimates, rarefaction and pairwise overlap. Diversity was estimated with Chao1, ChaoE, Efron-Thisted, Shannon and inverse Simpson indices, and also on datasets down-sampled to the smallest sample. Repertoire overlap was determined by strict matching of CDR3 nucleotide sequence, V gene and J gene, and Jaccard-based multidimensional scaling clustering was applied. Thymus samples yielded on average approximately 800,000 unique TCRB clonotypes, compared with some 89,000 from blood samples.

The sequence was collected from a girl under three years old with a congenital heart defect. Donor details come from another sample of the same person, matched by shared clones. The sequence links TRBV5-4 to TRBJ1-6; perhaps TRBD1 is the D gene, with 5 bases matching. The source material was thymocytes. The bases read TGTGCCAGCAGCTTGGTCAATAGGGGAAGCACTTCACCCCTCCACTTT. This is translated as CASSLVNRGSTSPLHF. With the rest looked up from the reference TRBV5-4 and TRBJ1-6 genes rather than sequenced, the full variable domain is ETGVTQSPTHLIKTRGQQVTLRCSSQSGHNTVSWYQQALGQGPQFIFQYYREEENGRGNFPPRFSGLQFPNYSSELNVNALELDDSALYLCASSLVNRGSTSPLHFGNGTRLTVT.